Below are 18 T cell receptor beta chains sequenced from a single sample in a study of long-term antiretroviral therapy in people with HIV. The libraries were made with immunoSEQ v3.0 at survey level. Libraries were prepared by immunoSEQ multiplex PCR; TCRdb keeps only in-frame clonotypes and omits some of them. The sample shows tens of thousands of clones, 76% of them seen only once. The source material was unsorted PBMCs, sampled 1.1 years before starting antiretroviral therapy. The source of these receptors is a woman aged 40 to 50 with HIV.

The count of this clone is one. V usage is TRBV2 and J usage is TRBJ1-1; no firm D call. CDR1 is SNHLY and CDR2 is FYNNEI in the germline V gene. V lost 1 base to trimming and J lost 6 bases, with 9 bases between them. The CDR3 is made up of 13 amino acids. CDR3 amino acids: CASSEGYGPEAFF. CDR3 bases: TGTGCCAGCAGTGAAGGTTACGGACCTGAAGCTTTCTTT.

The chain employs TRBV27 and TRBJ2-3; 8 positions agree with TRBD2. The CDR3 is 14 amino acids. V lost 8 bases, J lost 1 base, and 5 bases stayed unmatched. Germline V gene data show CDR1 as MNHEY and CDR2 as SMNVEV (reference sequence). The CDR3, as DNA: TGTGCCAGCGGTCGGGGGGGTGGCACAGATACGCAGTATTTT. It is translated as CASGRGGGTDTQYF.

The chain has TRBV5-4 and TRBJ2-7; no firm D call. CDR3 length equals 14 residues. Between the trimmed V and J ends, which lost 0 bases and 3 bases, there was a span of 10 bases. Looked up from germline, CDR1 is SGHNT and CDR2 is YYREEE (reference sequence). The CDR3 loop reads CASSLERLNYEQYF. CDR3 nucleotide sequence: TGTGCCAGCAGCTTGGAAAGACTTAACTACGAGCAGTACTTC.

The V gene is TRBV5-1, the J gene TRBJ2-2; D remains ambiguous. V was clipped by 3 bases and J by 4 bases, with 7 bases between them. The CDR3 loop spans 13 amino acids. CDR1 and CDR2 from the germline V gene are SGHRS and YFSETQ. The CDR3 loop is CASSWQGTGELFF. The DNA of the CDR3 is TGCGCCAGCAGCTGGCAAGGCACCGGGGAGCTGTTTTTT.

This clone rates as large (0.1 to 1%). CDR3 nucleotides: TGTGCCAGCATTGGGCGGGGGAGCTCCTACGAGCAGTACTTC. Residues: CASIGRGSSYEQYF. The chain uses TRBV2 and TRBJ2-7; 7 nucleotides match TRBD2. Germline V gene lookup returns CDR1 SNHLY and CDR2 FYNNEI. Trimming took 7 bases from V and 0 from J; bases not matched to a gene: 6. The CDR3 consists of 14 residues.

This chain links TRBV4-2 with TRBJ2-3; tentative D call: TRBD2 (7 bases). Germline-derived CDR1 and CDR2 are LGHNA and YNFKEQ. This CDR3 has 15 residues. The V and J ends lost 2 bases and 4 bases respectively, with 13 bases between them. CDR3 coding DNA: TGTGCCAGCAGCCAAAGTGGGGGGGCCCCAGATACGCAGTATTTT. It yields the protein CASSQSGGAPDTQYF.

This rearrangement joins TRBV19 to TRBJ1-1; weak D call: TRBD1 (5 bases). Germline CDR1 and CDR2: LNHDA and SQIVND (reference sequence). The V end lost 4 bases, the J end lost 0 bases, and 12 bases lay between the germline ends. The CDR3 covers 15 residues. The CDR3 sequence: CASSSGGVMNTEAFF. In DNA, the CDR3 is TGTGCCAGTAGTAGCGGGGGTGTGATGAACACTGAAGCTTTCTTT.

This clone was counted between two and nine times. The rearrangement joins TRBV27 to TRBJ2-3, with 9 bases fitting TRBD1. Germline V gives CDR1 MNHEY, CDR2 SMNVEV (reference sequence). Losses at the gene ends were 3 bases for V and 4 bases for J; bases not matched to a gene: 5. This CDR3 region has 15 residues. DNA for the CDR3: TGTGCCAGCAGTTTGTGGACAGGGGTCGCAGATACGCAGTATTTT. The encoded protein is CASSLWTGVADTQYF.

This clone occurred once. J is TRBJ2-2 and V is TRBV7-8; perhaps TRBD1 as D (5 bases). V was pared by 6 bases and J by 3 bases, with 14 bases between. Germline CDR1 SGHVS, CDR2 FQNEAQ. The CDR3 contains 15 residues. CDR3: CASRLLSGYTGELFF. Written as DNA, the CDR3 is TGTGCCAGCAGACTTCTTTCAGGGTACACCGGGGAGCTGTTTTTT. Together with reference TRBV7-8 and TRBJ2-2, the CDR3 gives the full variable domain: GAGVSQSPRYKVAKRGQDVALRCDPISGHVSLFWYQQALGQGPEFLTYFQNEAQLDKSGLPSDRFFAERPEGSVSTLKIQRTQQEDSAVYLCASRLLSGYTGELFFGEGSRLTVL.

The CDR3 sequence: CSVSLSAEDTQYF. In DNA form, the CDR3 reads TGCAGCGTTTCCCTGTCTGCTGAAGATACGCAGTATTTT. The genes are TRBV29-1 and TRBJ2-3; D ambiguous. CDR1 is SQVTM, CDR2 ANQGSEA, per germline. V was shortened by 5 bases and J by 5 bases, with 14 bases between the two germline ends. The CDR3 runs 13 residues.

This clone was picked up one time. This chain connects TRBV25-1 to TRBJ2-7, with D hard to call. There are 18 residues in the CDR3. CDR1 and CDR2 (germline): MGHDK, SYGVNS. Trimming removed 1 base from V and 2 bases from J, with 21 bases in between. The CDR3 spells CASSEWPLRNNRPYEQYF. DNA for the CDR3: TGTGCCAGCAGTGAATGGCCCCTTCGGAACAACAGACCCTACGAGCAGTACTTC.

The CDR3 region is CASRLGTGGNVLTF. CDR3 DNA: TGTGCCAGTAGGCTCGGGACAGGAGGCAACGTCCTGACTTTC. The rearrangement joins TRBV19 to TRBJ2-6; TRBD1 aligns across 8 bases. Germline trimming cut 6 bases from V and 9 bases from J; bases unmatched to any gene: 7. The germline V gene has CDR1 LNHDA and CDR2 SQIVND (reference sequence). The CDR3 sequence is 14 residues long.

This chain connects TRBV29-1 to TRBJ2-5, with 14 bases that match TRBD2. The CDR3 length is 16 residues. Per germline, CDR1 SQVTM and CDR2 ANQGSEA. V gave up 7 bases and J gave up 3 bases; unmatched junction bases: 10. The CDR3 spells CSAGGTSGSLEETQYF. The CDR3, as DNA: TGCAGCGCTGGGGGGACTAGCGGGAGTCTGGAAGAGACCCAGTACTTC.

The V and J genes are TRBV19 and TRBJ2-2; D not resolved. CDR3 length: 17 residues. Trimming stripped 5 bases from V and 3 bases from J, with 19 bases between. Germline CDR1 and CDR2: LNHDA and SQIVND (reference sequence). The CDR3 DNA reads as TGTGCCAGTAGTGTGAAGACTCGGCCGCCTTACACCGGGGAGCTGTTTTTT. As protein: CASSVKTRPPYTGELFF.

The chain employs TRBV29-1 and TRBJ1-1; the match to TRBD1 covers 7 bases. Germline V gene data show CDR1 as SQVTM and CDR2 as ANQGSEA. The CDR3 is 12 residues long. J was trimmed by 5 bases and V by 6 bases; bases with no gene match: 6. The CDR3 nucleotides read TGCAGCGTCAACAGGGGTGGAACTGAAGCTTTCTTT. As protein: CSVNRGGTEAFF.

This clone is judged medium-sized. This rearrangement joins TRBV4-1 to TRBJ2-2; no definite D call. The CDR3 consists of 17 residues. Germline loops: CDR1 MGHRA, CDR2 YSYEKL. The V end lost 1 base, the J end lost 5 bases, and 17 bases lay between the germline ends. The CDR3 bases are TGCGCCAGCAGCCAAGTCGACATGGGCTGGCCAACCGGGGAGCTGTTTTTT. Its protein is CASSQVDMGWPTGELFF.

The gene calls are TRBV19 and TRBJ2-1, with TRBD2 matching 7 bases. The J segment lost 1 base and the V segment lost 1 base, leaving 1 base of the junction unmatched. The CDR3 covers 15 residues. From germline, CDR1 is LNHDA and CDR2 SQIVND (reference sequence). CDR3 in DNA: TGTGCCAGTAGTATAGGAGCGGGGTCCTACAATGAGCAGTTCTTC. The encoded protein is CASSIGAGSYNEQFF.

The chain is built from TRBV19 and TRBJ1-5; TRBD1 is a possible D gene (6 bases). V dropped 6 bases and J dropped 4 bases, with 16 bases sitting between them. The CDR3 sequence is 15 residues long. The V gene's germline CDR1 is LNHDA and CDR2 SQIVND (reference sequence). This CDR3 reads CASSGGRGKNQPQHF. The CDR3 region has the DNA TGTGCCAGTAGCGGGGGCCGGGGGAAAAATCAGCCCCAGCATTTT.